A single sample gave rise to the 27 T cell receptor beta chains below, sequenced in a study of shared clonotypes between healthy human individuals. Using immunoSEQ multiplex PCR, the repertoire was profiled, and TCRdb retains in-frame clones only, with some absent. The sample lists 550,000 to 800,000 clones, 80% to 95% seen once, with about 33% in the top ten. Sequencing was done on a sample of memory CD8+ T cells from PBMCs. Specified subset: CD45RO+ cells pooled with CCR7-negative TemRA cells. The source is a man aged 18-30 years in good health. Some clones in this sample may be carry-over from other donors' samples.

The rearrangement uses TRBV9 and TRBJ2-2; perhaps TRBD1 as D (5 bases). Trimming shortened V by 5 bases and J by 10 bases, and 15 bases separated the two germline ends. This CDR3 contains 13 residues. CDR1 is SGDLS and CDR2 is YYNGEE in the germline V gene. CDR3 in amino acids: CASRRQPGEELFF. The DNA for the CDR3 is TGTGCCAGCAGAAGACAGCCGGGCGAGGAGCTGTTTTTT.

The sample holds a few counts of this clone. V is TRBV5-6 and J is TRBJ1-5; D possibly corresponds to TRBD1 (6 bases). Trimming cost V 5 bases and J 3 bases, with 12 bases left between them. Germline V gene sequence: CDR1 SGHDT, CDR2 YYEEEE. The CDR3 extends over 14 amino acids. The CDR3 nucleotides read TGTGCCAGCAGGGTACAGGGATCCAATCAGCCCCAGCATTTT. Translated, it gives CASRVQGSNQPQHF.

The V and J genes are TRBV5-1 and TRBJ1-1; a weak D match, TRBD1 (6 bases). Germline CDR1 is SGHRS and CDR2 is YFSETQ. Trimming stripped 4 bases from V and 5 bases from J, with 12 bases between. This CDR3 has 13 residues. The CDR3 loop reads CASSPTGRTEAFF. The CDR3 DNA reads TGCGCCAGCAGCCCCACAGGGAGGACTGAAGCTTTCTTT.

The rearrangement uses TRBV27 and TRBJ1-5; possibly TRBD1 for D (6 bases). V was pared by 4 bases and J by 3 bases, with 16 bases between. CDR3 length: 16 residues. Germline values: CDR1 MNHEY, CDR2 SMNVEV (reference sequence). The CDR3 protein is CASSSTGKRNNQPQHF. The CDR3 DNA is TGTGCCAGCAGTTCAACAGGGAAGAGGAACAATCAGCCCCAGCATTTT.

The chain combines TRBV14 with TRBJ2-5; unclear D gene. Deletions cut 0 bases from V and 2 bases from J, with 13 bases between. The CDR3 loop spans 16 amino acids. CDR1 SGHDN and CDR2 FVKESK come from the germline V gene. The CDR3 bases are TGTGCCAGCAGCCAAGAAGCGATAACACTTCAAGAGACCCAGTACTTC. It translates to CASSQEAITLQETQYF.

The V call is TRBV6-6, the J call TRBJ2-7; D may be TRBD1 (5 bases). CDR3 length equals 16 residues. Germline V gene data show CDR1 as MNHNY and CDR2 as SVGAGI (reference sequence). Trimming pared 6 bases from V and 3 bases from J, leaving 21 bases between. This chain's CDR3 is CASRPGRGRVGYEQYF. The CDR3 nucleotides read TGTGCCAGCAGACCTGGCCGAGGCAGGGTAGGCTACGAGCAGTACTTC.

The CDR3: CASSLWTGHSYEQYF. CDR3 DNA sequence: TGTGCCAGCAGTTTATGGACAGGGCACTCCTACGAGCAGTACTTC. The chain couples TRBV27 to TRBJ2-7; 8 nucleotides agree with TRBD1. Germline-derived CDR1 and CDR2 are MNHEY and SMNVEV (reference sequence). The CDR3 sequence is 15 residues long. Unmatched junction bases numbered 2, after V lost 1 base and J lost 0 bases.

The rearrangement links TRBV29-1 to TRBJ2-1, with D possibly being TRBD1 (6 bases). The length of the CDR3 is 14 residues. Germline V lookup: CDR1 SQVTM, CDR2 ANQGSEA. Trimming took 5 bases from V and 5 from J, leaving 16 bases between them. DNA of the CDR3: TGCAGCGTTTTCACGAAGGGGGTAGACAATGAGCAGTTCTTC. It yields the protein CSVFTKGVDNEQFF.

Comments on this clone: This specimen includes other DNA sequences encoding the same CDR3. The CDR3 loop reads CASSFSVEAFF. In DNA form, the CDR3 reads TGTGCCAGCAGTTTCAGTGTTGAAGCTTTCTTT. This rearrangement joins TRBV28 to TRBJ1-1; D call uncertain. The germline V and J ends were trimmed by 3 bases and 7 bases, with 6 bases remaining between them. Germline V gene sequence: CDR1 MDHEN, CDR2 SYDVKM. This CDR3 comprises 11 residues. Full variable domain (outside the CDR3, taken from reference TRBV28 and TRBJ1-1): DVKVTQSSRYLVKRTGEKVFLECVQDMDHENMFWYRQDPGLGLRLIYFSYDVKMKEKGDIPEGYSVSREKKERFSLILESASTNQTSMYLCASSFSVEAFFGQGTRLTVV.

The CDR3 bases are TGTGCCAGCAGTTACTCAATACAGGGATCCTACGAGCAGTACTTC. This codes for CASSYSIQGSYEQYF. The chain combines TRBV6-5 with TRBJ2-7; tentatively, D is TRBD1 (6 bases). Germline V gene sequence: CDR1 MNHEY, CDR2 SVGAGI. The CDR3 extends over 15 amino acids. Trimming shortened V by 0 bases and J by 1 base, and 10 bases separated the two germline ends.

The chain uses TRBV28 and TRBJ2-3; D remains ambiguous. The V end was cut by 5 bases, the J end by 0 bases, with 6 bases between. Germline values: CDR1 MDHEN, CDR2 SYDVKM. The CDR3 is 13 amino acids. CDR3 coding DNA: TGTGCCAGCAGTCAGACTAGCACAGATACGCAGTATTTT. Protein sequence: CASSQTSTDTQYF.

This sequence joins TRBV4-1 and TRBJ2-5; 9 bases map to TRBD2. The germline V gene encodes CDR1 MGHRA and CDR2 YSYEKL. The CDR3 covers 16 residues. V trimming: 4 bases; J trimming: 4 bases; junction bases outside the gene matches: 10. The CDR3 nucleotides are TGCGCCAGCAGCCCCCGGCTAGCGGGATTTGTAGAGACCCAGTACTTC. Its protein product is CASSPRLAGFVETQYF.

V is TRBV29-1 and J is TRBJ2-7; 8 bases fit TRBD1. Germline V lookup: CDR1 SQVTM, CDR2 ANQGSEA. The V and J ends lost 6 bases and 3 bases, in that order; junction bases with no gene match: 13. The CDR3 sequence is 15 residues long. This chain's CDR3 is CSVHGQGDKIYEQYF. CDR3 in DNA: TGCAGCGTACACGGACAGGGCGATAAAATCTACGAGCAGTACTTC.

The V gene is TRBV5-4, the J gene TRBJ2-5; no firm D call. This CDR3 comprises 13 residues. The ends were cut back, 6 bases at V and 6 bases at J, with 15 bases in the middle. Germline V CDR1 and CDR2: SGHNT, YYREEE (reference sequence). CDR3 loop: CASNPEEKKTQYF. The CDR3 bases are TGTGCCAGCAACCCCGAAGAGAAGAAGACCCAGTACTTC.

This rearrangement joins TRBV6-5 to TRBJ1-2; a possible D gene is TRBD1 (6 bases). V lost 3 bases, J lost 0 bases, and 11 bases lay in between. The CDR3 has 15 amino acids. CDR1 and CDR2 from the germline V gene are MNHEY and SVGAGI. The CDR3 sequence is CASSYGEGANYGYTF. The CDR3 nucleotides read TGTGCCAGCAGTTATGGGGAGGGGGCTAACTATGGCTACACCTTC.

This clone was recorded once. V is TRBV11-2 and J is TRBJ2-1, with 10 positions matching TRBD2. The CDR3 runs to 13 residues. Germline CDR1 reads SGHAT; CDR2 reads FQNNGV. Germline trimming cut 1 base from V and 10 bases from J; bases unmatched to any gene: 1. The CDR3 bases are TGTGCCAGCAGCTTAGCACTAGCGGGGGAGCAGTTCTTC. Protein: CASSLALAGEQFF. The whole variable domain, filled in from reference TRBV11-2 and TRBJ2-1, reads EAGVAQSPRYKIIEKRQSVAFWCNPISGHATLYWYQQILGQGPKLLIQFQNNGVVDDSQLPKDRFSAERLKGVDSTLKIQPAKLEDSAVYLCASSLALAGEQFFGPGTRLTVL.

V is TRBV5-1 and J is TRBJ1-1; possibly TRBD1 for D (6 bases). The CDR3 is 14 residues long. Germline loops: CDR1 SGHRS, CDR2 YFSETQ. V lost 3 bases, J lost 0 bases, and 9 bases lay in between. The CDR3: CASSSQGVNTEAFF. For the CDR3, the DNA is TGCGCCAGCAGCTCACAGGGAGTGAACACTGAAGCTTTCTTT.

As to this clone: Other nucleotide sequences in the sample specify the same CDR3. This sequence joins TRBV19 and TRBJ2-1; D assignment may be TRBD1 or TRBD2 (6 bases each). Trimming removed 3 bases at V and 8 bases at J, with 8 bases between. Germline-derived CDR1 and CDR2 are LNHDA and SQIVND (reference sequence). CDR3 length equals 12 residues. The chain's CDR3 is CASSIRGDEQFF. CDR3 DNA: TGTGCCAGTAGTATTAGGGGGGATGAGCAGTTCTTC.

A word on this clone: Distinct nucleotide sequences in the sample also encode this CDR3. The rearrangement joins TRBV28 to TRBJ1-1; D unresolved. V gave up 3 bases and J gave up 3 bases, with 8 bases separating them. The CDR3 has 13 amino acids. Germline assignment: CDR1 MDHEN and CDR2 SYDVKM. The CDR3 nucleotides read TGTGCCAGCAGTTTCGGTGGGGACACTGAAGCTTTCTTT. The encoded protein is CASSFGGDTEAFF.

CDR3 sequence: CAISRDSNQPQHF. DNA of the CDR3: TGTGCCATCAGTCGGGACAGCAATCAGCCCCAGCATTTT. The chain uses TRBV10-3 and TRBJ1-5; D is perhaps TRBD1 (5 bases). Germline V gene lookup returns CDR1 ENHRY and CDR2 SYGVKD. V lost 5 bases, J lost 1 base, and 6 bases lay in between. The length of the CDR3 is 13 residues.

The chain joins TRBV5-1 to TRBJ2-2, with TRBD2 matching over 7 bases. CDR1 is SGHRS and CDR2 is YFSETQ in the germline V gene. Trimming took 4 bases from V and 3 from J; bases not matched to a gene: 9. This CDR3 is built from 16 residues. The CDR3: CASSGLGGSYTGELFF. CDR3 bases: TGCGCCAGCAGCGGACTCGGGGGGAGCTACACCGGGGAGCTGTTTTTT.

The CDR3 loop reads CASSQVGATNEKLFF. The CDR3 coding sequence is TGTGCCAGCAGCCAAGTTGGGGCAACTAATGAAAAACTGTTTTTT. The chain is built from TRBV7-9 and TRBJ1-4; D call uncertain. Germline CDR1 and CDR2: SEHNR and FQNEAQ (reference sequence). The CDR3 has 15 amino acids. V was shortened by 5 bases and J by 0 bases, with 10 bases between the two germline ends.

The V call is TRBV27, the J call TRBJ2-7; D perhaps matches TRBD1 (7 bases). Germline-derived CDR1 and CDR2 are MNHEY and SMNVEV (reference sequence). The ends were cut back, 2 bases at V and 7 bases at J, with 12 bases in the middle. CDR3 length: 13 residues. The CDR3 reads CASSLQAGGEQYF. In nucleotides, the CDR3 is TGTGCCAGCAGTTTACAGGCAGGGGGGGAGCAGTACTTC.

This sequence joins TRBV25-1 and TRBJ1-5, with D possibly matching TRBD1 (6 bases). The CDR3 has 13 amino acids. The V gene's germline CDR1 is MGHDK and CDR2 SYGVNS. The V and J ends lost 4 bases and 7 bases respectively, with 11 bases between them. The CDR3 DNA reads as TGTGCCAGCAGTGGAACAGGGTCCCAGCCCCAGCATTTT. This sequence encodes CASSGTGSQPQHF. The full variable domain, rest sourced from reference TRBV25-1 and TRBJ1-5, is EADIYQTPRYLVIGTGKKITLECSQTMGHDKMYWYQQDPGMELHLIHYSYGVNSTEKGDLSSESTVSRIRTEHFPLTLESARPSHTSQYLCASSGTGSQPQHFGDGTRLSIL.

The gene calls are TRBV30 and TRBJ2-7; possibly TRBD1 for D (5 bases). The length of the CDR3 is 15 residues. V was shortened by 3 bases and J by 3 bases, with 18 bases between the two germline ends. In germline, CDR1 is GTSNPN, CDR2 SVGIG (reference sequence). For the CDR3, the DNA is TGTGCCTGGAGGGGGCGGATATCCCCCTTCTACGAGCAGTACTTC. Its translation: CAWRGRISPFYEQYF.

The chain employs TRBV15 and TRBJ2-7, with D possibly being TRBD2 (6 bases). V was shortened by 5 bases and J by 6 bases, with 17 bases between the two germline ends. Germline V CDR1 and CDR2: LNHNV, YYDKDF (reference sequence). CDR3 length: 14 residues. The DNA of the CDR3 is TGTGCCACCAGCCGACCGGGAGTACGACCCGAGCAGTACTTC. As protein: CATSRPGVRPEQYF. Filled out from reference TRBV15 and TRBJ2-7, the complete variable domain reads DAMVIQNPRYQVTQFGKPVTLSCSQTLNHNVMYWYQQKSSQAPKLLFHYYDKDFNNEADTPDNFQSRRPNTSFCFLDIRSPGLGDTAMYLCATSRPGVRPEQYFGPGTRLTVT.

The rearrangement links TRBV16 to TRBJ2-6; TRBD2 is a possible D gene (5 bases). Trimming stripped 5 bases from V and 0 bases from J, with 14 bases between. This CDR3 region has 17 residues. Germline loops: CDR1 KGHSY, CDR2 FQNENV. CDR3 nucleotides: TGTGCCAGCAGCGAGGACTGGGAAAGCTCTGGGGCCAACGTCCTGACTTTC. This gives the protein CASSEDWESSGANVLTF.